What follows describes a single TCR beta chain. This specimen comes from a study of blood T cell repertoires in COVID-19. Libraries were prepared by immunoSEQ multiplex PCR; TCRdb keeps only in-frame clonotypes and omits some of them. The sample contains 200,000 to 250,000 clones, around 83% of which appear only once. Germline values: CDR1 KGHSH, CDR2 LQKENI. This CDR3 has 15 residues. J was trimmed by 5 bases and V by 3 bases; bases with no gene match: 5. This sequence was found in a woman between 40 and 55 years old who had recovered from COVID-19. Sequencing was performed on PBMCs or T cells enriched from blood (not recorded which). The chain uses TRBV18 and TRBJ1-2, with 11 bases lining up with TRBD1. CDR3 DNA sequence: TGTGCCAGCTCACCGCAAGGGACAGGGGGTTATGGCTACACCTTC. Translated, it gives CASSPQGTGGYGYTF. Together with reference TRBV18 and TRBJ1-2, the CDR3 gives the full variable domain: NAGVMQNPRHLVRRRGQEARLRCSPMKGHSHVYWYRQLPEEGLKFMVYLQKENIIDESGMPKERFSAEFPKEGPSILRIQQVVRGDSAAYFCASSPQGTGGYGYTFGSGTRLTVV.